A single sample is the source of the 21 T cell receptor beta chains below, sequenced in a study of blood T cells in healthy people across ages (dated by TCRdb to 2015 to 2017). Library creation used 5' RACE. These reads were obtained on an Illumina HiSeq 2500. The second PCR ran for about 6 to 12 cycles and used a J-beta primer mix along with a sample-barcoded 5' primer. The public sequencing data were trimmed at Q25 with fastp and processed into clonotypes with MiXCR by TCRdb, which kept only in-frame beta chains. CDR3 protein sequences are deduplicated, and each keeps its most common genes and DNA. Across this sample there are roughly 800,000 distinct CDR3 sequences, with 40% to 65% seen only once. The top ten constitute approximately 41% of the sample. Sample: blood. The receptor set was obtained from a man older than 75 in good health.

The rearrangement links TRBV18 to TRBJ2-7; possible D gene TRBD1, 5 bases. The CDR3 runs to 12 residues. Trimming took 6 bases from V and 7 from J, leaving 13 bases between them. CDR1 and CDR2 from the germline V gene are KGHSH and LQKENI. CDR3 in DNA: TGTGCCAGCTCTCCAGGGTCGGAAGAGCAGTACTTC. Protein: CASSPGSEEQYF.

The V call is TRBV7-2, the J call TRBJ2-1, with TRBD2 identical over 11 bases. This CDR3 region has 16 residues. Trimming took 0 bases from V and 6 from J; bases not matched to a gene: 4. Germline V lookup: CDR1 SGHTA, CDR2 FQGNSA. Written as DNA, the CDR3 is TGTGCCAGCAGCTTAGCGAGGCTAGCGGGGGGCAATGAGCAGTTCTTC. Residues: CASSLARLAGGNEQFF.

V gene TRBV7-2 combines with J gene TRBJ2-3, with 13 bases that match TRBD2. The trim removed 1 base at V and 5 bases at J, leaving 6 bases unmatched. The germline V gene has CDR1 SGHTA and CDR2 FQGNSA. CDR3 length: 17 residues. CDR3 coding DNA: TGTGCCAGCAGCTTAGAGTCCGGACTAGCGGGAGTAGATACGCAGTATTTT. Translated: CASSLESGLAGVDTQYF.

J is TRBJ2-7 and V is TRBV9, with a weak D call TRBD1 (5 bases). The CDR3 consists of 19 residues. The V end was cut by 0 bases, the J end by 2 bases, with 24 bases between. CDR1 and CDR2 (germline): SGDLS, YYNGEE. The CDR3 here is CASSVVEEARPRVPYEQYF. The CDR3 DNA reads TGTGCCAGCAGCGTAGTAGAAGAGGCAAGGCCCAGGGTCCCCTACGAGCAGTACTTC. Full variable domain (missing parts from reference TRBV9 and TRBJ2-7): DSGVTQTPKHLITATGQRVTLRCSPRSGDLSVYWYQQSLDQGLQFLIQYYNGEERAKGNILERFSAQQFPDLHSELNLSSLELGDSALYFCASSVVEEARPRVPYEQYFGPGTRLTVT.

The chain uses TRBV25-1 and TRBJ2-1, with D possibly matching TRBD1 (6 bases). CDR1 is MGHDK and CDR2 is SYGVNS in the germline V gene. The V gene lost 5 bases and the J gene lost 5 bases, with 13 bases spanning the gap. The CDR3 contains 14 residues. The CDR3 here is CASSKEAGDNEQFF. In DNA form, the CDR3 reads TGTGCCAGCAGTAAGGAGGCAGGGGACAATGAGCAGTTCTTC.

The chain has TRBV16 and TRBJ2-1, with TRBD1 matching over 7 bases. This CDR3 is built from 16 residues. Trimming cost V 3 bases and J 5 bases; bases outside gene matches: 10. Germline CDR1 and CDR2: KGHSY and FQNENV. The CDR3 DNA reads TGTGCCAGCAGCCACCTCTTTACAGGGGAAAACAATGAGCAGTTCTTC. It codes for CASSHLFTGENNEQFF.

V and J are TRBV27 and TRBJ2-1; D is unresolved. The CDR3 is 15 amino acids. The V end was cut by 4 bases, the J end by 3 bases, with 13 bases between. CDR1 and CDR2 (germline): MNHEY, SMNVEV (reference sequence). CDR3 coding DNA: TGTGCCAGCAGTTATGACGGGTCTGTCTACAATGAGCAGTTCTTC. This codes for CASSYDGSVYNEQFF.

V gene TRBV3-1 combines with J gene TRBJ2-5; unclear D gene. The germline V and J ends were trimmed by 3 bases and 4 bases, with 12 bases remaining between them. Per germline, CDR1 LGHDT and CDR2 YNNKEL (reference sequence). The CDR3 extends over 14 amino acids. The CDR3 spells CASSHAFGRETQYF. Here the CDR3 DNA reads TGTGCCAGCAGCCACGCCTTTGGGCGAGAGACCCAGTACTTC.

The chain recombines TRBV5-1 with TRBJ2-1; 11 bases are shared with TRBD2. V lost 5 bases to trimming and J lost 10 bases; unmatched junction nucleotides: 11. This CDR3 spans 15 amino acids. Germline assignment: CDR1 SGHRS and CDR2 YFSETQ. CDR3 protein: CASRVVTSGRDEQFF. The CDR3, as DNA: TGCGCCAGCAGAGTGGTCACTAGCGGGAGAGACGAGCAGTTCTTC. Full variable domain (remainder filled in from reference TRBV5-1 and TRBJ2-1): KAGVTQTPRYLIKTRGQQVTLSCSPISGHRSVSWYQQTPGQGLQFLFEYFSETQRNKGNFPGRFSGRQFSNSRSEMNVSTLELGDSALYLCASRVVTSGRDEQFFGPGTRLTVL.

The chain uses TRBV20-1 and TRBJ2-7, with 10 bases aligning to TRBD2. CDR1 is DFQATT and CDR2 is SNEGSKA in the germline V gene (reference sequence). Germline trimming cut 5 bases from V and 2 bases from J; bases unmatched to any gene: 6. The CDR3 is 14 residues long. The CDR3 DNA follows: TGCAGTGCTCAGCGGGAGGGTGTCACCTACGAGCAGTACTTC. This encodes CSAQREGVTYEQYF.

The rearrangement uses TRBV2 and TRBJ2-1, with 9 bases identical to TRBD1. V was pared by 2 bases and J by 0 bases, with 5 bases of the junction left unmatched. Germline CDR1 reads SNHLY; CDR2 reads FYNNEI. The CDR3 totals 17 residues. This CDR3 reads CASSERGTGSSYNEQFF. In DNA, the CDR3 is TGTGCCAGCAGTGAACGGGGGACAGGGAGCTCCTACAATGAGCAGTTCTTC.

The chain has TRBV20-1 and TRBJ1-2; D unresolved. Germline V gene lookup returns CDR1 DFQATT and CDR2 SNEGSKA (reference sequence). The CDR3 is 15 residues long. V was pared by 1 base and J by 0 bases, with 12 bases between. Written as DNA, the CDR3 is TGCAGTGCTAGAGTCGGAGGGAGGGCTAACTATGGCTACACCTTC. This sequence encodes CSARVGGRANYGYTF.

The J gene is TRBJ2-4, the V gene TRBV4-2; TRBD2 aligns across 7 bases. Germline CDR1 is LGHNA and CDR2 is YNFKEQ. The CDR3 is made up of 16 amino acids. After removal of 1 base from V and 3 bases from J, the junction contained 6 bases not matched to a gene. This CDR3 reads CASSQVVGGVKNIQYF. As DNA, the CDR3 is TGTGCCAGCAGCCAAGTGGTGGGAGGGGTCAAAAACATTCAGTACTTC.

The V and J genes are TRBV29-1 and TRBJ2-7; TRBD1 agrees at 12 bases. Germline values: CDR1 SQVTM, CDR2 ANQGSEA. The V gene end was trimmed by 4 bases and the J gene end by 2 bases; junction bases not matched to a gene: 3. The CDR3 sequence is 14 residues long. The CDR3 region has the DNA TGCAGCGTTGTAGGGACAGGGGGCCCCTACGAGCAGTACTTC. It is translated as CSVVGTGGPYEQYF.

This CDR3 reads CASSLEGAYEQYF. The CDR3 bases are TGCGCCAGCAGCTTAGAAGGGGCCTACGAGCAGTACTTC. The chain is built from TRBV5-1 and TRBJ2-7; possible D gene TRBD1, 5 bases. Germline loops: CDR1 SGHRS, CDR2 YFSETQ. V was pared by 2 bases and J by 2 bases, with 8 bases between. CDR3 length: 13 residues. Supplemented by reference TRBV5-1 and TRBJ2-7, the full variable domain reads KAGVTQTPRYLIKTRGQQVTLSCSPISGHRSVSWYQQTPGQGLQFLFEYFSETQRNKGNFPGRFSGRQFSNSRSEMNVSTLELGDSALYLCASSLEGAYEQYFGPGTRLTVT.

J is TRBJ2-4 and V is TRBV6-5, with D unresolved. Trimming removed 0 bases at V and 13 bases at J, with 16 bases between. The germline CDR1 and CDR2 sequences are MNHEY and SVGAGI. The length of the CDR3 is 14 residues. The CDR3 DNA reads TGTGCCAGCAGTTACTCCGGTAGTAGTGGAGAGCAGTACTTC. The encoded protein is CASSYSGSSGEQYF.

This chain links TRBV7-9 with TRBJ1-2; the D is unclear. The germline V gene has CDR1 SEHNR and CDR2 FQNEAQ (reference sequence). The CDR3 runs 14 residues. Trimming removed 1 base from V and 4 bases from J, with 10 bases in between. The CDR3 DNA sequence: TGTGCCAGCAGCTTAGATCTCCGGAGCTATGGCTACACCTTC. Amino acid sequence: CASSLDLRSYGYTF.

This chain links TRBV20-1 with TRBJ2-3; D is undetermined. V was clipped by 0 bases and J by 14 bases, with 21 bases between them. Per the germline V gene, CDR1 is DFQATT and CDR2 is SNEGSKA (reference sequence). The CDR3 is 14 residues long. CDR3 nucleotide sequence: TGCAGTGCTAGAGACGCCGTTTCCATTGAAAACGCGTATTTT. Amino acids: CSARDAVSIENAYF.

The V and J genes are TRBV29-1 and TRBJ1-2, with unresolved D. In germline, CDR1 is SQVTM, CDR2 ANQGSEA. The CDR3 runs to 11 residues. V was cut by 8 bases and J by 0 bases, with 7 bases left in between. For the CDR3, the DNA is TGCAGCATGGAAACTAACTATGGCTACACCTTC. It encodes CSMETNYGYTF. Together with reference TRBV29-1 and TRBJ1-2, the CDR3 gives the full variable domain: SAVISQKPSRDICQRGTSLTIQCQVDSQVTMMFWYRQQPGQSLTLIATANQGSEATYESGFVIDKFPISRPNLTFSTLTVSNMSPEDSSIYLCSMETNYGYTFGSGTRLTVV.

This clonotype showed up many times. The J gene is TRBJ2-1, the V gene TRBV6-2 or TRBV6-3, with D maybe TRBD2 (6 bases). CDR1 and CDR2 (germline): MNHEY, SVGEGT. V lost 7 bases to trimming and J lost 4 bases, with 11 bases between them. The CDR3 is 13 amino acids. In DNA, the CDR3 is TGTGCCAGCATGGCGCTAGCGTACAATGAGCAGTTCTTC. This codes for CASMALAYNEQFF.

The V call is TRBV18, the J call TRBJ2-7; D might be TRBD2 (5 bases). The CDR3 covers 13 residues. V lost 4 bases and J lost 5, with 12 bases in between. CDR1 is KGHSH, CDR2 LQKENI, per germline. The CDR3 DNA sequence: TGTGCCAGCTCACTGGGAGAAGCGGACGAGCAGTACTTC. Protein product: CASSLGEADEQYF.